This T cell receptor beta chain appears in the sequencing data of a study of T cells in Graves' hyperthyroidism and ophthalmopathy. Study-level findings and limits: Before onset, by a median of approximately 6.2 months, the model predicted ophthalmopathy.

Exclusions: uncontrolled infection, other autoimmune disease, pregnancy, lactation. This CDR3 is 16 amino acids long. Germline-derived CDR1 and CDR2 are LNHNV and YYDKDF (reference sequence). The V end lost 1 base, the J end lost 1 base, and 10 bases lay between the germline ends. RNA transcripts provided the source from which TCR beta CDR3 regions were amplified. First-round RT-PCR with HTBI primers amplified the TCR CDR3 region. Each CDR3 protein gets one entry after TCRdb re-called the multiplex PCR reads with MiXCR. The sample lists about 700,000 distinct CDR3 sequences; 45% were seen once. This clonotype was recorded at least ten times. Its specificity is not known.

Sequencing was carried out using peripheral blood or thyroid tissue (not recorded which). The V and J genes are TRBV15 and TRBJ1-4, with D perhaps matching TRBD1 (5 bases). The TCR comes from an adult man with Graves' disease, either hyperthyroidism or ophthalmopathy (not recorded which). The CDR3 region has the DNA TGTGCCACCAGCAGAGCTGGGACGCAAACTAATGAAAAACTGTTTTTT. Translated, it gives CATSRAGTQTNEKLFF.